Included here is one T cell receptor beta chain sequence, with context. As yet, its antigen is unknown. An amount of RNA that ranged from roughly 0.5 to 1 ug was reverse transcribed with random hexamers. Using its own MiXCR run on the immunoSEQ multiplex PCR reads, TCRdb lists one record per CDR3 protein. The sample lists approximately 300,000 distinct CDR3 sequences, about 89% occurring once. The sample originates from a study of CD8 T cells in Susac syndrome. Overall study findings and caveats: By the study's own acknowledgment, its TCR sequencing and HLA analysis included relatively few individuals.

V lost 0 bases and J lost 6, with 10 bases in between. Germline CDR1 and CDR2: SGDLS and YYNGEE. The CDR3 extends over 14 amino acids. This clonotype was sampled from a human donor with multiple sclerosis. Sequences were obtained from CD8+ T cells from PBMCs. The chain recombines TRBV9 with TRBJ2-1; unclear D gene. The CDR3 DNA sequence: TGTGCCAGCAGCGTAGGATTATTGGGCAATGAGCAGTTCTTC. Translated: CASSVGLLGNEQFF.